The 12 T cell receptor beta chains given below trace back to one sample, sequenced in a study of T cell repertoires in cytomegalovirus infection. TCRdb analysed the reads with MiXCR anew, one entry per CDR3 protein. The sample has under 30,000 distinct CDR3 sequences, about 23% seen once. Their antigens are not known. The specimen was CD8+ T cells from cultured PBMCs, collected from culture after CMV antigen stimulation. The receptors come from a human donor in good health (CMV status not recorded). Some clones in this sample may be carry-over from other donors' samples.

This clonotype was found many times. The CDR3 sequence is CASSLPGPGTQYF. CDR3 sequence (DNA): TGTGCCAGCAGCTTACCCGGACCCGGGACCCAGTACTTC. The chain couples TRBV7-9 to TRBJ2-5, with D unresolved. The V and J ends lost 2 bases and 7 bases respectively, with 11 bases between them. Germline CDR1 SEHNR, CDR2 FQNEAQ (reference sequence). CDR3 length: 13 residues.

The CDR3 nucleotides are TGCGCCAGCAGCCAAGTGATGTACCAGGGCCCCTACACCTTC. It encodes CASSQVMYQGPYTF. The chain combines TRBV4-1 with TRBJ1-2; maybe TRBD1 (5 bases). This CDR3 comprises 14 residues. Trimming cost V 1 base and J 10 bases, with 16 bases left between them. CDR1 is MGHRA and CDR2 is YSYEKL in the germline V gene.

This clonotype was observed a handful of times. The gene calls are TRBV6-2 or TRBV6-3 and TRBJ1-5; 7 bases match TRBD1. The junction had 10 bases not matched to a gene; V was cut back by 6 bases and J by 2 bases. Germline loops: CDR1 MNHEY, CDR2 SVGEGT. This CDR3 spans 16 amino acids. The CDR3 spells CASRPGQIRRNQPQHF. CDR3 sequence (DNA): TGTGCCAGCAGACCGGGACAGATAAGGCGCAATCAGCCCCAGCATTTT.

In its sample, this clonotype was seen many times. V gene TRBV23-1 combines with J gene TRBJ2-5; D unresolved. TRBV23-1 is flagged as an ORF with uncertain function. The CDR3 contains 11 residues. V lost 6 bases to trimming and J lost 5 bases, with 7 bases between them. CDR3 loop: CASSRTETQYF. CDR3 nucleotide sequence: TGCGCCAGCAGCCGGACCGAGACCCAGTACTTC.

The rearrangement joins TRBV6-1 to TRBJ2-3; no definite D call. The ends were cut back, 5 bases at V and 2 bases at J, with 5 bases in the middle. The V gene's germline CDR1 is MNHNS and CDR2 SASEGT. This CDR3 comprises 12 residues. CDR3 amino acids: CASSLPTDTQYF. The CDR3 DNA is TGTGCCAGCAGTCTGCCCACAGATACGCAGTATTTT.

This clonotype has a handful of counts. The V call is TRBV10-3, the J call TRBJ2-3, with 8 bases identical to TRBD2. The CDR3 loop spans 14 amino acids. The V and J ends lost 7 bases and 6 bases, in that order; junction bases with no gene match: 9. Germline V gives CDR1 ENHRY, CDR2 SYGVKD. Written as DNA, the CDR3 is TGTGCCATCACCGAGAGTAGCGGGGCGGATACGCAGTATTTT. Its translation: CAITESSGADTQYF.

The J gene is TRBJ1-2, the V gene TRBV28, with a tentative D call TRBD1 (6 bases). Trimming left V 2 bases short and J 6 bases short, with 10 bases between. The length of the CDR3 is 13 residues. Per the germline V gene, CDR1 is MDHEN and CDR2 is SYDVKM. CDR3 protein: CASSLVQGDGYTF. The DNA for the CDR3 is TGTGCCAGCAGTTTAGTACAGGGCGATGGCTACACCTTC.

This clonotype appeared a few times. The gene calls are TRBV2 and TRBJ2-7, with a weak D call TRBD1 (7 bases). Germline loops: CDR1 SNHLY, CDR2 FYNNEI. The CDR3 contains 15 residues. Trimming pared 7 bases from V and 7 bases from J, leaving 23 bases between. The CDR3 loop reads CASTAGTVTWWEQYF. The CDR3 bases are TGTGCCAGCACCGCGGGGACAGTGACTTGGTGGGAGCAGTACTTC.

This clonotype was observed many times. V and J are TRBV12-3 or TRBV12-4 and TRBJ2-3; 8 nucleotides align to TRBD2. The CDR3 is made up of 18 amino acids. After removal of 3 bases from V and 2 bases from J, the junction contained 13 bases not matched to a gene. CDR3 coding DNA: TGTGCCAGCAGTTTCGTTGGCGGGGGGCCGCCCCCCACAGATACGCAGTATTTT. Its protein product is CASSFVGGGPPPTDTQYF.

In this sample, this clonotype turned up a few times. The chain employs TRBV7-2 and TRBJ2-7, with 9 bases that match TRBD1. This CDR3 is built from 13 residues. V lost 5 bases, J lost 4 bases, and 3 bases stayed unmatched. The V gene's germline CDR1 is SGHTA and CDR2 FQGNSA. The CDR3 loop reads CASSRGQGYEQYF. The DNA of the CDR3 is TGTGCCAGCAGCCGAGGACAGGGGTACGAGCAGTACTTC. Full variable domain (rest looked up from reference TRBV7-2 and TRBJ2-7): GAGVSQSPSNKVTEKGKDVELRCDPISGHTALYWYRQSLGQGLEFLIYFQGNSAPDKSGLPSDRFSAERTGGSVSTLTIQRTQQEDSAVYLCASSRGQGYEQYFGPGTRLTVT.

Comment on this clonotype: The junction and the germline gene differ at one end; a read error may be behind it. The V gene is TRBV20-1, the J gene TRBJ2-2; a possible D gene is TRBD2 (5 bases). The CDR3 loop spans 13 amino acids. In germline, CDR1 is DFQATT, CDR2 SNEGSKA (reference sequence). CDR3 in amino acids: CSARDRNTGEPFF. As DNA, the CDR3 is TGCAGTGCTAGAGATAGAAACACCGGGGAGCCGTTTTTT.

The V and J genes are TRBV19 and TRBJ1-2; 12 nucleotides line up with TRBD1. CDR1 LNHDA and CDR2 SQIVND come from the germline V gene (reference sequence). The CDR3 has 16 residues. Trimming cost V 4 bases and J 3 bases; bases outside gene matches: 6. The CDR3 sequence is CASSTGQGAGHYGYTF. CDR3 in DNA: TGTGCCAGTAGTACGGGACAGGGGGCAGGGCACTATGGCTACACCTTC.